These T cell receptor beta chains were read from a single sample in a study of CD8+ T cells in alopecia areata. Generated by immunoSEQ multiplex PCR, the TCRdb table keeps only in-frame clones and is missing some. The repertoire holds roughly 250,000 clones, 60% seen once, with 0.9% to 0.95% in the top ten. Sequenced here: CD4+ T cells sorted from blood, sampled between weeks 51 and 54, from a patient treated with tofacitinib. Receptors were obtained from a human donor with alopecia areata. CDR3s include the opening cysteine and the closing phenylalanine or tryptophan. D genes are given only for firm matches. A row's size may be missing; if present it is once, few, many or a size class.

V gene	CDR3 length	D gene	J gene	clone size	CDR3 protein	CDR3 DNA
TRBV15	16	TRBD1	TRBJ1-2	NA	CATSRGTGLTNYGYTF	TGTGCCACCAGCAGAGGGACAGGGCTGACTAACTATGGCTACACCTTC
TRBV15	15	NA	TRBJ1-3	NA	CATSPTGISGNTIYF	TGTGCCACCAGTCCTACAGGGATCTCTGGAAACACCATATATTTT
TRBV6-1	13	TRBD2	TRBJ2-5	few	CASSEAHLAGLDF	TGTGCCAGCAGTGAAGCTCACTTAGCGGGGCTTGACTTC
TRBV4-2	15	TRBD2	TRBJ2-3	NA	CASSSQRLAEDTQYF	TGTGCCAGCAGTTCTCAGAGGCTAGCGGAAGATACGCAGTATTTT
TRBV5-8	15	NA	TRBJ2-2	few	CASSLAWTVPGELFF	TGCGCCAGCAGCCTGGCATGGACAGTCCCCGGGGAGCTGTTTTTT
TRBV27	15	TRBD2	TRBJ2-3	NA	CASSLLVAGVDTQYF	TGTGCCAGCAGTTTATTAGTCGCGGGGGTTGATACGCAGTATTTT
TRBV11-2	16	NA	TRBJ2-7	NA	CASSSQGGGTRYEQYF	TGTGCCAGCAGCTCCCAGGGGGGGGGCACCCGCTACGAGCAGTACTTC
TRBV6-5	14	NA	TRBJ1-1	NA	CASTRRTTGTEAFF	TGTGCCAGCACCCGAAGGACTACCGGGACTGAAGCTTTCTTT
TRBV4-2	20	NA	TRBJ1-5	NA	CASSQALQGRGASYHQPQHF	TGTGCCAGCAGCCAAGCCCTTCAGGGGAGGGGGGCTTCCTACCATCAGCCCCAGCATTTT
TRBV4-2	16	NA	TRBJ2-5	NA	CASSQWAAGLRETQYF	TGTGCCAGCAGCCAATGGGCAGCCGGGCTTCGAGAGACCCAGTACTTC
TRBV5-1	15	TRBD1	TRBJ2-1	NA	CASSIRDRVWNEQFF	TGCGCCAGCAGCATCCGGGACAGGGTATGGAATGAGCAGTTCTTC
TRBV5-1	15	NA	TRBJ1-4	NA	CASSLEGTPKEKLFF	TGCGCCAGCAGCTTGGAGGGGACCCCAAAGGAAAAACTGTTTTTT
TRBV7-9	15	TRBD1	TRBJ1-2	NA	CASSRFQGDAYGYTF	TGTGCCAGCAGCCGATTCCAGGGGGATGCTTATGGCTACACCTTC
TRBV4-1	15	TRBD1	TRBJ2-5	NA	CASSQDQGAEETQYF	TGCGCCAGCAGCCAAGACCAGGGGGCCGAGGAGACCCAGTACTTC
TRBV23-1	15	TRBD1	TRBJ1-6	NA	CASSQFGQENSPLHF	TGCGCCAGCAGTCAATTTGGACAGGAGAATTCACCCCTCCACTTT
TRBV2	11	NA	TRBJ2-2	NA	CASSKTGELFF	TGTGCCAGCAGTAAGACCGGGGAGCTGTTTTTT
TRBV12-5	16	TRBD2	TRBJ2-3	NA	CASGLVLGTSSDTQYF	TGTGCTAGTGGTTTGGTCCTCGGGACTAGTTCAGATACGCAGTATTTT